A selection of T cell receptor beta chains follows, all from one sample in a study of T cell changes during pregnancy in multiple sclerosis. The repertoire was sequenced with immunoSEQ multiplex PCR; TCRdb's copy has only in-frame clones and lacks some. The profile shows about 68,000 clones, 91% of them singletons. The sequencing used peripheral blood, collected in the second trimester of pregnancy. The receptors were sampled from a female donor with multiple sclerosis, enrolled in a pregnancy study. Both conserved end residues are part of each CDR3. D genes are given only for firm matches.

j_call	v_call	d_call	cdr3_aa	cdr3_nt
TRBJ2-6	TRBV4-2	TRBD1	CASSLKTGEALGANVLTF	TGTGCCAGCAGCCTTAAGACAGGGGAGGCTTTAGGGGCCAACGTCCTGACTTTC
TRBJ2-2	TRBV2	TRBD1	CASMQGAAGELFF	TGTGCCAGCATGCAGGGGGCCGCCGGGGAGCTGTTTTTT
TRBJ2-3	TRBV18	.	CASSPPAIPDTQYF	TGTGCCAGCTCACCACCGGCCATCCCCGATACGCAGTATTTT
TRBJ2-3	TRBV7-2	TRBD2	CASSPKRGGTDTQYF	TGTGCCAGCAGCCCAAAGCGGGGGGGCACAGATACGCAGTATTTT
TRBJ1-6	TRBV2	TRBD1	CASSDRGQGNNSPLHF	TGTGCCAGCAGCGACCGAGGACAGGGGAATAATTCACCCCTCCACTTT
TRBJ1-1	TRBV29-1	.	CSIPPTQGGESNTEAFF	TGCAGCATTCCCCCAACCCAGGGAGGGGAGTCAAACACTGAAGCTTTCTTT
TRBJ2-2	TRBV15	TRBD1	CATSRGDRVRTGELFF	TGTGCCACCAGCAGAGGGGACAGGGTGCGGACCGGGGAGCTGTTTTTT
TRBJ2-5	TRBV6-1	TRBD2	CASSAGLVGGTETQYF	TGTGCCAGCAGTGCCGGACTAGTTGGGGGAACCGAGACCCAGTACTTC
TRBJ2-3	TRBV7-2	TRBD2	CASSSGLAATGTQYF	TGTGCCAGCAGTTCAGGACTAGCGGCTACCGGTACGCAGTATTTT
TRBJ2-7	TRBV6-6	TRBD1	CAWTGNNEQYF	TGTGCCTGGACAGGGAATAACGAGCAGTACTTC
TRBJ1-1	TRBV5-4	TRBD1	CASSTWDRGEQNTEAFF	TGTGCCAGCAGCACATGGGACAGGGGCGAACAGAACACTGAAGCTTTCTTT
TRBJ1-2	TRBV7-3	.	CASSLIADSYGYTF	TGTGCCAGCAGCTTAATCGCGGACAGCTATGGCTACACCTTC
TRBJ1-6	TRBV5-4	.	CASSLFGSNSPLHF	TGTGCCAGCAGCTTGTTTGGGAGCAATTCACCCCTCCACTTT
TRBJ2-3	TRBV2	TRBD1	CASTRDRRSDTQYF	TGTGCCAGCACCCGGGACAGGCGATCAGATACGCAGTATTTT
TRBJ2-5	TRBV5-1	TRBD2	CASSFRSSGAQETQYF	TGCGCCAGCAGCTTCCGGTCTAGCGGGGCCCAAGAGACCCAGTACTTC
TRBJ2-1	TRBV29-1	.	CSVELPTHNEQFF	TGCAGCGTTGAACTCCCCACTCACAATGAGCAGTTCTTC
TRBJ2-7	TRBV7-6	TRBD1	CASSPTGGIYEQYF	TGTGCCAGCAGCCCGACAGGGGGCATCTACGAGCAGTACTTC
TRBJ2-1	TRBV7-3	TRBD2	CASSPKSGEQYNEQFF	TGTGCCAGCAGCCCGAAGAGCGGGGAACAATACAATGAGCAGTTCTTC
TRBJ1-5	TRBV19	.	CASSTTGQYSNQPQHF	TGTGCCAGTAGTACGACAGGCCAGTATAGCAATCAGCCCCAGCATTTT
TRBJ2-2	TRBV30	.	CAWSGTGELFF	TGTGCCTGGAGCGGGACCGGGGAGCTGTTTTTT
TRBJ2-1	TRBV9	TRBD2	CASSTRLAGGYNEQFF	TGTGCCAGCAGCACTCGACTAGCGGGGGGTTACAATGAGCAGTTCTTC
TRBJ2-7	TRBV30	.	CAWRGGASGEQYF	TGTGCCTGGAGAGGCGGTGCATCGGGCGAGCAGTACTTC